The clone carrying this TCR beta chain showed up many times. The antigen remains undetermined. This specimen comes from a study of human T cells and chemical hapten exposure. Study as a whole: It was small differences in pooled library volume that mainly caused per-sample TCR yields to vary. Findings of the study overall: PT1 expanded TCR counts and patch test score correlated positively. Relative to control repertoires, expanded TCRs gave rise to significantly more large CDR3 similarity clusters.

Time point specified: pre-sensitization, week 0. The treatment here: therapeutic diphenylcyclopropenone sensitization with weekly scalp DPC. In TCRdb, the RACE reads were re-called with MiXCR into one record per CDR3 protein. The sample lists about 92,000 distinct CDR3 sequences; 9.6% were seen once. V was cut by 3 bases and J by 0 bases, with 8 bases left in between. The CDR3 has 15 amino acids. Per germline, CDR1 SEHNR and CDR2 FQNEAQ (reference sequence). The clonotype was recovered from a woman aged 35 to 49 with alopecia areata. Some clones in this sample may be carry-over from other donors' samples. This specimen consisted of whole blood, obtained in connection with sensitization to the hapten diphenylcyclopropenone (DPC). V is TRBV7-9 and J is TRBJ2-2; D not certain. CDR3 bases: TGTGCCAGCAGCTTGGGCAGAACGAACACCGGGGAGCTGTTTTTT. Translated, it gives CASSLGRTNTGELFF.